This T cell receptor beta chain was sequenced for a study of cytomegalovirus exposure and HLA in healthy donors. The ends lost 7 bases at V and 7 bases at J; junction bases unmatched: 12. Germline V lookup: CDR1 SEHNR, CDR2 FQNEAQ (reference sequence). The CDR3 is 14 amino acids. With respect to this clone: The antigen is not known.

Profiling relied on immunoSEQ multiplex PCR, and the TCRdb table lists in-frame clones only, not all of them. The sample lists 55,000 to 75,000 clones; about 95% were seen once. General study points: According to a later analysis, TCR clusters from the first cohort tended to co-occur in the roughly 130 validation repertoires. There were 160 or so TCR beta chains listed as cytomegalovirus-associated. Cytomegalovirus status, reportedly, was diagnosed with high specificity and sensitivity by the classifier.

The rearrangement links TRBV7-9 to TRBJ2-5; 7 bases fit TRBD2. Sequenced sample: PBMCs. This TCR was recovered from a woman younger than 30 in good health and CMV-seropositive. CDR3 sequence (DNA): TGTGCCAGCAACCCCCCGGGGGGTTGGGGGACCCAGTACTTC. Translating it yields CASNPPGGWGTQYF.